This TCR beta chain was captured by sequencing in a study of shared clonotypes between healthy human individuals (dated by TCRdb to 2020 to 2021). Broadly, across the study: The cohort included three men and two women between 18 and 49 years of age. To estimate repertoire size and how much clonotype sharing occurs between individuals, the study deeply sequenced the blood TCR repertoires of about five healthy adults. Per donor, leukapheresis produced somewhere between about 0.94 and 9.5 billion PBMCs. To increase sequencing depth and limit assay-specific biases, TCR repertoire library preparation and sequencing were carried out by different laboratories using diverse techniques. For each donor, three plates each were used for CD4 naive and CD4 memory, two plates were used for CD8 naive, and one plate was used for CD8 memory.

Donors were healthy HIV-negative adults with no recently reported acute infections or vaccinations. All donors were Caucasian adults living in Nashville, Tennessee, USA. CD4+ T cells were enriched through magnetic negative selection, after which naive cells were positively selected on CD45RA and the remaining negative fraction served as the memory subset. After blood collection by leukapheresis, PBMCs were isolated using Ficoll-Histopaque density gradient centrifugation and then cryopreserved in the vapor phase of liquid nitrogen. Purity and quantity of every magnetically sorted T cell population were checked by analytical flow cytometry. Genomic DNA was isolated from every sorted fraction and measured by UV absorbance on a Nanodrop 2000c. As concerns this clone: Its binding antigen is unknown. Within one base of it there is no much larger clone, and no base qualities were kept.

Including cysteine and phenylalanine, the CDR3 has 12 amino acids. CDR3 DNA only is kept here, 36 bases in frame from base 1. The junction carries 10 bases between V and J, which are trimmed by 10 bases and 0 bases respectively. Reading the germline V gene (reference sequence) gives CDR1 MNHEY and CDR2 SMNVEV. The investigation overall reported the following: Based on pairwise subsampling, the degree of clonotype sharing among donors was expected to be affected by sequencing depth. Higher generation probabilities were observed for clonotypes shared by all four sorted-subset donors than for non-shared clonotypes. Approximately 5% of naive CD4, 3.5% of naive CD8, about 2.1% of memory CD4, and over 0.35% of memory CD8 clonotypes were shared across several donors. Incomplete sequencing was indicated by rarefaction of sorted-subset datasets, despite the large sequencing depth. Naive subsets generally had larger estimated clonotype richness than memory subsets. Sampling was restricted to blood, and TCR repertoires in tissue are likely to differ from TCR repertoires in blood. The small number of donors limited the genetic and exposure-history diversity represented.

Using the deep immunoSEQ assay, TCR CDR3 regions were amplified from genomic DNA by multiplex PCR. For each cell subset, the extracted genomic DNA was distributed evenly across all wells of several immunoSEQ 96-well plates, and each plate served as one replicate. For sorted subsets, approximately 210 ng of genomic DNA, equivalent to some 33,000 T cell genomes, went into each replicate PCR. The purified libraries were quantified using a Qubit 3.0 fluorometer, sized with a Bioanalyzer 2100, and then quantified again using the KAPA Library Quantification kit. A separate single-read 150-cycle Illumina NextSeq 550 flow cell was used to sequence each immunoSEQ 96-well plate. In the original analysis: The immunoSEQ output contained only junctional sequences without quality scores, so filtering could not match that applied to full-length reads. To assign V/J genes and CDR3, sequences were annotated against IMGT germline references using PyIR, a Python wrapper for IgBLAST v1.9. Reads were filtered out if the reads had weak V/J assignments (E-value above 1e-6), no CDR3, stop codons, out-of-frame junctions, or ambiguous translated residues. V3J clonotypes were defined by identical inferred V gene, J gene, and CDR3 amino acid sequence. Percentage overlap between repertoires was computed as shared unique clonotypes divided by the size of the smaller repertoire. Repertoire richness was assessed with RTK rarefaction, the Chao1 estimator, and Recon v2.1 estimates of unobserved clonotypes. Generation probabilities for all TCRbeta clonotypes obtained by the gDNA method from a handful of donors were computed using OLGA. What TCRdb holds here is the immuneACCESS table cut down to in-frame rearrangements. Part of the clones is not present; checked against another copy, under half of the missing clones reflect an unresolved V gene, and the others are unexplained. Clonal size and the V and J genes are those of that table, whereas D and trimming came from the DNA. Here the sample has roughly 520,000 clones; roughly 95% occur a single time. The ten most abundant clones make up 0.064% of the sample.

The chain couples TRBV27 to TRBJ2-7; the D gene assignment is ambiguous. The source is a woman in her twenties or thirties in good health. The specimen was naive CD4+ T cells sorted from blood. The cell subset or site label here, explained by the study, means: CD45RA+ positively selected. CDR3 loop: CATEQDSYEQYF. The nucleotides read TGTGCCACCGAGCAGGACTCCTACGAGCAGTACTTC.